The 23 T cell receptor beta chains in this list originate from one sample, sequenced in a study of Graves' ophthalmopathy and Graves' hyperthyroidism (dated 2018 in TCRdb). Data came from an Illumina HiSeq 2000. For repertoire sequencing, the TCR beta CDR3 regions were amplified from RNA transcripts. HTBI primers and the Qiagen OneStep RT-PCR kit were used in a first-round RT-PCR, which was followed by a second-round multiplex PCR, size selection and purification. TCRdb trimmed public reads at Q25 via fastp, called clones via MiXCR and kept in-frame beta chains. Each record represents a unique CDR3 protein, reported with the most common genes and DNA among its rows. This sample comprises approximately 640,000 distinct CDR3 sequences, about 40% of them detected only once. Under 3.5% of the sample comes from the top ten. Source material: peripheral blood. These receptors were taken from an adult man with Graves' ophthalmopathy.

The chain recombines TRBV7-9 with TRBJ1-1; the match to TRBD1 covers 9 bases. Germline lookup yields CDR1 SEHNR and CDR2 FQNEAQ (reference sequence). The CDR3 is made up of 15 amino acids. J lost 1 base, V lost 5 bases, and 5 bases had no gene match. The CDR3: CASSHTGQGNTEAFF. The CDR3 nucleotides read TGTGCCAGCAGCCATACGGGACAGGGGAACACTGAAGCTTTCTTT.

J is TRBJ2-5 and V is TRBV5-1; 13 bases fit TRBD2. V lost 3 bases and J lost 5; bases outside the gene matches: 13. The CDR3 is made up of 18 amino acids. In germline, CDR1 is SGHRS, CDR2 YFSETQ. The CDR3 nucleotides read TGCGCCAGCAGCTCCCGACTAGCGGGGGGCGGACATACTGAGACCCAGTACTTC. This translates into CASSSRLAGGGHTETQYF.

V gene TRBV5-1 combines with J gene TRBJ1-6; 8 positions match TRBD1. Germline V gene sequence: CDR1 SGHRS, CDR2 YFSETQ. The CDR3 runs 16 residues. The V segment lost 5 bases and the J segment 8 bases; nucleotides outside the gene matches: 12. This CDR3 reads CASRSGGQEGYSPLHF. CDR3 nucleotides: TGCGCCAGCAGATCCGGGGGACAGGAAGGTTATTCACCCCTCCACTTT. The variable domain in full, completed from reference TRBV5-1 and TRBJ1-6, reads KAGVTQTPRYLIKTRGQQVTLSCSPISGHRSVSWYQQTPGQGLQFLFEYFSETQRNKGNFPGRFSGRQFSNSRSEMNVSTLELGDSALYLCASRSGGQEGYSPLHFGNGTRLTVT.

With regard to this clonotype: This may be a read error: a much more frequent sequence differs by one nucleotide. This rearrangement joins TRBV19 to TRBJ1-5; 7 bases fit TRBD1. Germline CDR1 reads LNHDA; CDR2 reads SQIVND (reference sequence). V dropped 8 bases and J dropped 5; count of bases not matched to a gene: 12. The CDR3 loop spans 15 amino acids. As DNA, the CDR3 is TGTGCCAGTGGTCGCCAAACAGGGGACCATCAGCCCCAGCATTTT. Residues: CASGRQTGDHQPQHF. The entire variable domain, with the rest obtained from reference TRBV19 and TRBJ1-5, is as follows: DGGITQSPKYLFRKEGQNVTLSCEQNLNHDAMYWYRQDPGQGLRLIYYSQIVNDFQKGDIAEGYSVSREKKESFPLTVTSAQKNPTAFYLCASGRQTGDHQPQHFGDGTRLSIL.

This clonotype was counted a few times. CDR3 amino acids: CAWSPTLDEQYF. CDR3 nucleotides: TGTGCCTGGAGCCCCACCCTGGACGAGCAGTACTTC. The chain combines TRBV30 with TRBJ2-7, with D hard to call. Trimming removed 3 bases at V and 5 bases at J, with 11 bases between. The V gene's germline CDR1 is GTSNPN and CDR2 SVGIG (reference sequence). This CDR3 region has 12 residues. Together with reference TRBV30 and TRBJ2-7, the CDR3 gives the full variable domain: SQTIHQWPATLVQPVGSPLSLECTVEGTSNPNLYWYRQAAGRGLQLLFYSVGIGQISSEVPQNLSASRPQDRQFILSSKKLLLSDSGFYLCAWSPTLDEQYFGPGTRLTVT.

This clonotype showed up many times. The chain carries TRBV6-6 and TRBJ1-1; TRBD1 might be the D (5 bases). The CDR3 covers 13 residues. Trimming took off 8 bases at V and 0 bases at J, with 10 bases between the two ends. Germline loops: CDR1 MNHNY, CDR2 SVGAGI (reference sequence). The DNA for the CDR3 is TGTGCCAGCTTAGGACATTTGAACACTGAAGCTTTCTTT. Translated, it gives CASLGHLNTEAFF.

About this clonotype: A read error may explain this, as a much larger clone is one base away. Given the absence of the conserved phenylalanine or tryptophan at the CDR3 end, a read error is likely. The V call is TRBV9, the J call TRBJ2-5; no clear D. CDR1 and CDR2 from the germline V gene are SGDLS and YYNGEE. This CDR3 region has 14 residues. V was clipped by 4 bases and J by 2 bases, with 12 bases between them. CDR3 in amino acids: CASSLKARQETQYV. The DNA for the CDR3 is TGTGCCAGCAGCTTAAAGGCGCGACAAGAGACCCAGTACGTC.

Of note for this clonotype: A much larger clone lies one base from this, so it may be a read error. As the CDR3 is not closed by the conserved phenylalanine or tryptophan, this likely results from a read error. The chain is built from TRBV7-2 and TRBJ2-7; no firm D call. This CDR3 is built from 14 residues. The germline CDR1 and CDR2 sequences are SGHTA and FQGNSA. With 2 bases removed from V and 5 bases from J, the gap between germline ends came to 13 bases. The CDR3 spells CASSLLVDGHEQYL. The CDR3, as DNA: TGTGCCAGCAGCTTACTGGTAGATGGTCACGAGCAGTACCTC.

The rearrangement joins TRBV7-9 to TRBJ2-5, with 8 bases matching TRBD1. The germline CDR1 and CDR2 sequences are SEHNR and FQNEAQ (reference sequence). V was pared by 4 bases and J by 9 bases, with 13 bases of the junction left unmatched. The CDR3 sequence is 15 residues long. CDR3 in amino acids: CASSSQPGGDQPQYF. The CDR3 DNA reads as TGTGCCAGCAGCTCCCAACCAGGGGGCGATCAGCCCCAGTACTTC.

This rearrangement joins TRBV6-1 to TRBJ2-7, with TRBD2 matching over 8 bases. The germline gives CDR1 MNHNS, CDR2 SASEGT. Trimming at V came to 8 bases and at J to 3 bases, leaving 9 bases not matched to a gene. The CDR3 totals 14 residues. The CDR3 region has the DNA TGTGCCAGCTGTCTTAAGCGGGGGTTCTACGAGCAGTACTTC. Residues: CASCLKRGFYEQYF.

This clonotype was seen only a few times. CDR3 protein: CASRPQGVSYEQYF. CDR3 sequence (DNA): TGTGCCAGCCGACCCCAGGGGGTCTCCTACGAGCAGTACTTC. This rearrangement joins TRBV27 to TRBJ2-7; 7 nucleotides line up with TRBD1. Germline trimming cut 8 bases from V and 0 bases from J; bases unmatched to any gene: 7. The germline CDR1 and CDR2 sequences are MNHEY and SMNVEV (reference sequence). CDR3 length equals 14 residues.

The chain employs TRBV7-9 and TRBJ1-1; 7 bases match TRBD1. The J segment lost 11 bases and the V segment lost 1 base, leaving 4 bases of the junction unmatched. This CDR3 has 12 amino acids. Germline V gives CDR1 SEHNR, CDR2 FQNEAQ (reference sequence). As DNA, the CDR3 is TGTGCCAGCAGCTTAGGACAGGGTAATGCTTTCTTT. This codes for CASSLGQGNAFF.

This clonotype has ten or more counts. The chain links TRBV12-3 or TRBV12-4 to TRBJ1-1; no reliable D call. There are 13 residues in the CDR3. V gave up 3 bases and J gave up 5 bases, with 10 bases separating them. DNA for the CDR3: TGTGCCAGCAGTTTGATCTCGGGAACTGAAGCTTTCTTT. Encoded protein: CASSLISGTEAFF.

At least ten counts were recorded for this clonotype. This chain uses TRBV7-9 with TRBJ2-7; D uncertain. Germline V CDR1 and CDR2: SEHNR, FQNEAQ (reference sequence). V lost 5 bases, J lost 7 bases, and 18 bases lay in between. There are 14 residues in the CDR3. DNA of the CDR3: TGTGCCAGCAGCCTCTCGACTGCATCCAGGGAGCAGTACTTC. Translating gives CASSLSTASREQYF.

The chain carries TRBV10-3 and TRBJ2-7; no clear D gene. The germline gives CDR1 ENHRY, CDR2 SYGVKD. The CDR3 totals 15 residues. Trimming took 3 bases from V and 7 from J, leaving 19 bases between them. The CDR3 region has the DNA TGTGCCATCAGTGATTTTTGGACCTCGGTGAGGGAGCAGTACTTC. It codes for CAISDFWTSVREQYF.

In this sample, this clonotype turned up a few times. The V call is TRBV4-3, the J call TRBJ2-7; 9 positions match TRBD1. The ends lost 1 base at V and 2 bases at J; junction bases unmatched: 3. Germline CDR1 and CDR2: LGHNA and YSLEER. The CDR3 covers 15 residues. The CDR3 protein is CASSQGTGETYEQYF. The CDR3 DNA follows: TGCGCCAGCAGCCAAGGGACAGGGGAAACCTACGAGCAGTACTTC.

The DNA for the CDR3 is TGTGCCAGCAGTTTTACAGGGTTAGGATCGGATGGCTACACCTTC. This gives the protein CASSFTGLGSDGYTF. The chain employs TRBV27 and TRBJ1-2; possibly TRBD1 for D (6 bases). With 3 bases removed from V and 6 bases from J, the gap between germline ends came to 17 bases. In germline, CDR1 is MNHEY, CDR2 SMNVEV (reference sequence). The CDR3 is 15 residues long.

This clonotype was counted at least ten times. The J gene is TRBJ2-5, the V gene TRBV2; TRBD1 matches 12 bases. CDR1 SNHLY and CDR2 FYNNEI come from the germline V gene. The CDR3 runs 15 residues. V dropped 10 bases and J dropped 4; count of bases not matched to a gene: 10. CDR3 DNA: TGTGCCACCCAATTCGGGACAGGGGGCGGAGAGACCCAGTACTTC. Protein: CATQFGTGGGETQYF. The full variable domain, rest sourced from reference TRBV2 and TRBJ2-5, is EPEVTQTPSHQVTQMGQEVILRCVPISNHLYFYWYRQILGQKVEFLVSFYNNEISEKSEIFDDQFSVERPDGSNFTLKIRSTKLEDSAMYFCATQFGTGGGETQYFGPGTRLLVL.

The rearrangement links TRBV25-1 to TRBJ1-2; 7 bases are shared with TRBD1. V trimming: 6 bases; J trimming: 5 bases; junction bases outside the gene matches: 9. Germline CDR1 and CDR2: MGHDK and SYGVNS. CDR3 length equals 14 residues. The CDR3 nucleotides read TGTGCCAGCAGGGACCTTACAGGGGAGTATGGCTACACCTTC. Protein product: CASRDLTGEYGYTF.

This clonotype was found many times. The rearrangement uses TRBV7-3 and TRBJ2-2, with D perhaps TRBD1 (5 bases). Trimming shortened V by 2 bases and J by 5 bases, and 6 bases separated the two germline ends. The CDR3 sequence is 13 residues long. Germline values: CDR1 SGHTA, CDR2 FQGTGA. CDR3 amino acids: CASSLGATGELFF. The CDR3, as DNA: TGTGCCAGCAGCTTAGGGGCAACCGGGGAGCTGTTTTTT.

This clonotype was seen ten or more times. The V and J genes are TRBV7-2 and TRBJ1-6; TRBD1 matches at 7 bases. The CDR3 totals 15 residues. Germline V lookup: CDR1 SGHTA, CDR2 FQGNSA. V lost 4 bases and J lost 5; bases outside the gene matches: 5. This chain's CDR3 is CASSSQGLNNSPLHF. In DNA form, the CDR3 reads TGTGCCAGCAGCTCACAGGGGTTGAATAATTCACCCCTCCACTTT.

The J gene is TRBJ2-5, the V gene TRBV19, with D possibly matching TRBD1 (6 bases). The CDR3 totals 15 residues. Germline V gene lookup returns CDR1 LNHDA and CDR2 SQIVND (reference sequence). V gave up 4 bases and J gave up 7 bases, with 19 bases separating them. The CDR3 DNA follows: TGTGCCAGTAGTACCCAGGGGCTCTCATTAGCGACCCAGTACTTC. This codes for CASSTQGLSLATQYF.

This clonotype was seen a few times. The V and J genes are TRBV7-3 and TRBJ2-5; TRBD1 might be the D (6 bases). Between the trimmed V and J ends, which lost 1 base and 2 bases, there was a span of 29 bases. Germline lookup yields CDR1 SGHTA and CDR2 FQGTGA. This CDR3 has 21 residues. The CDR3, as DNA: TGTGCCAGCAGCTTAAGAGGTCTCCATTCCATCGGACAGTGGGGGCAAGAGACCCAGTACTTC. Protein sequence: CASSLRGLHSIGQWGQETQYF.